This TCR beta chain emerged from a study of early T cells in non-severe SARS-CoV-2 infection. Trimming left V 5 bases short and J 3 bases short, with 5 bases between. CDR1 SEHNR and CDR2 FQNEAQ come from the germline V gene (reference sequence). The CDR3 is 12 residues long. TCRdb redid the calling of the 5' RACE reads with MiXCR, one entry per CDR3 protein. The sample holds tens of thousands of distinct CDR3 sequences, less than 15% seen once. The clonotype comes from an adult who was a healthcare worker with PCR-confirmed SARS-CoV-2 infection or an uninfected control (not recorded which). The sample here was whole blood, taken at baseline. The chain is built from TRBV7-9 and TRBJ2-1, with D hard to call. The CDR3 DNA sequence: TGTGCCAGCAGCGAGGACTACAATGAGCAGTTCTTC. Its protein is CASSEDYNEQFF. Combining the CDR3 with reference TRBV7-9 and TRBJ2-1 gives the whole variable domain DTGVSQNPRHKITKRGQNVTFRCDPISEHNRLYWYRQTLGQGPEFLTYFQNEAQLEKSRLLSDRFSAERPKGSFSTLEIQRTEQGDSAMYLCASSEDYNEQFFGPGTRLTVL.